This T cell receptor beta chain emerged from a study of CD4+ T cells in melanoma. Overall study findings and caveats: A reported correlation linked neoantigen-specific CD4+ T cells to CD8+, macrophage and B cell function. Reportedly, melanoma neoantigen-specific CD4+ T cells showed varied differentiation states.

Details on this clone: The target antigen is unknown.

Some clones are missing from TCRdb's copy, which holds only in-frame ones; the method was immunoSEQ multiplex PCR. The sample contains around 130,000 clones, around 90% of which appear only once. The V segment lost 5 bases and the J segment 4 bases; nucleotides outside the gene matches: 5. Germline assignment: CDR1 SNHLY and CDR2 FYNNEI. The CDR3 is 15 amino acids. The source of this sequence is a human donor with melanoma. The chain employs TRBV2 and TRBJ2-3; 11 bases agree with TRBD2. The chain's CDR3 is CASSRLAGTPDTQYF. CDR3 DNA: TGTGCCAGCAGTCGACTAGCGGGGACGCCAGATACGCAGTATTTT.